The rows below give T cell receptor beta chains drawn from one sample of a study of blood T cell repertoires in COVID-19. Using immunoSEQ multiplex PCR, the repertoire was profiled, and TCRdb retains in-frame clones only, with some absent. This sample carries more than 85,000 clones, roughly 92% of them seen once, and the ten largest clones take around 2%. The sample taken for sequencing was peripheral blood. Receptor source: a woman between 45 and 65 years old with COVID-19, enrolled during active disease. The CDR3 runs from the conserved cysteine through the conserved F or W.

TRBV7-6,CASIIKRRGPPTGGSTDTQYF
TRBV6-4,CASSVIQGVQPQHF
TRBV19,CASSMKGGSTEAFF
TRBV6-1,CASSEVAWAVNQPQHF
TRBV6-6,CASSPRRDTEAFF
TRBV5-4,CASSSFGGTTEAFF
TRBV6-5,CASSYGGAEETQYF
TRBV27,CASSFREGSPLHF
TRBV24-1,CATSASGVTDTQYF
TRBV10-2,CASGTGGLTEAFF
TRBV7-2,CASSSGDRGYEQYF
TRBV30,CAWVEDRVNGYTF
TRBV27,CASNIRGSNQPQHF
TRBV7-8,CASSLKRWGPTDTQYF
TRBV4-3,CASSQDLGTASSYEQYF
TRBV5-1,CASSSDSIFFSPLHF
TRBV9,CASSVDPRNYGYTF
TRBV19,CASRAAGQLNQPQHF
TRBV28,CASSPGSRNEKLFF
TRBV6-5,CASSPDRVGNNEQFF
TRBV14,CASSPLAGGANVLTF
TRBV27,CASSLARRNTEAFF
TRBV20-1,CSASYRDGTDTQYF
TRBV30,CAWSAPGGSETQYF
TRBV6-2/TRBV6-3,CASSAPHRGQNNEQFF
TRBV7-9,CASSLGVGDTEAFF
TRBV4-1,CASGGGGELFF
TRBV2,CASSEQGGELFF
TRBV6-2/TRBV6-3,CASSYSLSAEAFF
TRBV19,CASSRIPRTAINEKLFF
TRBV10-1,CASSDPGQGFGELFF